One TCR beta chain is described in this entry. Its antigen is not known. Isolated RNA was reverse transcribed into cDNA used as the sequencing template. The assay was immunoSEQ multiplex PCR, and TCRdb's table has in-frame clones only and misses some. Here the sample spans more than 12,000 clones, 58% being singletons. V lost 6 bases, J lost 4 bases, and 5 bases stayed unmatched. The CDR3 covers 14 residues. Germline CDR1 and CDR2: MDHEN and SYDVKM. In the case of a handful of patients, the CD4+ cells were sorted into CD25+CD127- cells. Using a FACSAria, the CD4+ and CD8+ T cells were sorted from the PBMCs. The data were taken from a study of CD8+ T cells in alopecia areata. Regarding the study as a whole: Patients shared TCRs less clearly than mice did, possibly owing to HLA. Clonality exceeded that of normal scalp in lesional scalp, most notably in alopecia totalis/universalis.

Sequenced sample: CD4+ Tregs sorted from blood. V usage is TRBV28 and J usage is TRBJ2-7, with 11 positions matching TRBD2. This TCR came from a human donor with alopecia areata. DNA of the CDR3: TGTGCCAGCAGCAGTAGCGGGAGGGGTTACGAGCAGTACTTC. Its protein is CASSSSGRGYEQYF.